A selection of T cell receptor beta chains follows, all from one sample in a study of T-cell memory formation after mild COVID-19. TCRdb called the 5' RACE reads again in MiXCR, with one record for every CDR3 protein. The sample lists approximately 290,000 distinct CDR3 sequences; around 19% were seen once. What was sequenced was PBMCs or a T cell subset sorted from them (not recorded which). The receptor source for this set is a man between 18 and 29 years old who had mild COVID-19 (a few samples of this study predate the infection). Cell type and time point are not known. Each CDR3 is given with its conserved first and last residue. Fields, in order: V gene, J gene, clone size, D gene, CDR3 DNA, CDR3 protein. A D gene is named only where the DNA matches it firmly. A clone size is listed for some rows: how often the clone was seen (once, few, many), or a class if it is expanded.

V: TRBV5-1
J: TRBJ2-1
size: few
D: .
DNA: TGCGCCAGCAGCGACTCAGCAGCTTCCAATGAGCAGTTCTTC
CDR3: CASSDSAASNEQFF

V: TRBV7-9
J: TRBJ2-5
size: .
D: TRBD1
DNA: TGTGCCAGCGCATACAGGGGGCGCGGGGAGACCCAGTACTTC
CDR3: CASAYRGRGETQYF

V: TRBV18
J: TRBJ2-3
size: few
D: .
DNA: TGTGCCAGCTCATTCCTGATGGGGAGCACAGATACGCAGTATTTT
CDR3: CASSFLMGSTDTQYF

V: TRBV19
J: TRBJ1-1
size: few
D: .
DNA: TGTGCCAGTACACTGAGGGGCAACACTGAAGCTTTCTTT
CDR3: CASTLRGNTEAFF

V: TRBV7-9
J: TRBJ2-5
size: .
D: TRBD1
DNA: TGTGCCAGCAGCTTGGGACAGCAAGAGGGTGCCCAGTACTTC
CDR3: CASSLGQQEGAQYF

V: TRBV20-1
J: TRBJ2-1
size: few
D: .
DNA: TGCAGTGCTAGATCCGTTAAGCACTCCTACAATGAGCAGTTCTTC
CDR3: CSARSVKHSYNEQFF

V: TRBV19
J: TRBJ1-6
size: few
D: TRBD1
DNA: TGTGCCGTGGGACAGGGCTATAATTCACCCCTCCACTTT
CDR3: CAVGQGYNSPLHF

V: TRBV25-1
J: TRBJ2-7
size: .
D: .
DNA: TGTGCCAGCAGTCCTCCCACCGGGACCGCCTCCGAGCAGTACTTC
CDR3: CASSPPTGTASEQYF

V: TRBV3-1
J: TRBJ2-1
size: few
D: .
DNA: TGTGCCAGCAGCCTCCCCGGTGGGGTCGATGAGCAGTTCTTC
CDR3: CASSLPGGVDEQFF

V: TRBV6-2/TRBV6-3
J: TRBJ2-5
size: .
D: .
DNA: TGTGCCAGCAGTCGCGCGCGGGGGCGTGAGACCCAGTACTTC
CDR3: CASSRARGRETQYF

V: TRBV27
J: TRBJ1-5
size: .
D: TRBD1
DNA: TGTGCCAGCAGGCCGGGACAGGGGGCCTATCAGCCCCAGCATTTT
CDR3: CASRPGQGAYQPQHF

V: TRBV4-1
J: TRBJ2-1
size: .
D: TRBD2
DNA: TGCGCCAGCAGCCAAGGTCAGGGACTAGCACCCTACAATGAGCAGTTCTTC
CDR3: CASSQGQGLAPYNEQFF

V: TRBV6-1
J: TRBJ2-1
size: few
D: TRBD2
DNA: TGTGCCAGCAGTGAAGAGGGTGGGCTAGCGGTGTACAATGAGCAGTTCTTC
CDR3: CASSEEGGLAVYNEQFF

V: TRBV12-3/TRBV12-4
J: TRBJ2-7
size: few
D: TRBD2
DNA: TGTGCCAGCAGTGCCCTGACTAGCGGGAACTCCTACGAGCAGTACTTC
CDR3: CASSALTSGNSYEQYF

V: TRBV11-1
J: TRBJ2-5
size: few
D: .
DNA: TGTGCCAGCAGCCAAACGGACAGAGAAGAGACCCAGTACTTC
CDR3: CASSQTDREETQYF

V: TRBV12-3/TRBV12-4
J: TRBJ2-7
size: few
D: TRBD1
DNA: TGTGCCAGCAAGGGACAGGCCTACGAGCAGTACTTC
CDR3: CASKGQAYEQYF

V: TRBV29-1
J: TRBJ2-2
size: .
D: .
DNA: TGCAGCGTTGCCGGCAGGGAGGCGGTGAACACCGGGGAGCTGTTTTTT
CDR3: CSVAGREAVNTGELFF